The entry below gives a single T cell receptor (beta chain) sequence along with its context. Its antigen remains unidentified. Here immunoSEQ multiplex PCR was the method, and the copy in TCRdb shows in-frame clones only, minus some. Of some 150,000 clones listed, around four fifths are singletons. The data are from a study of radiation and T cells in renal cell carcinoma. Background on the study: Nephrectomy followed 15 Gy stereotactic body radiation by 4 weeks.

Broader study findings: In blood, top tumor clones expanded by 2 weeks, shrinking by 4.

Time point here: baseline pretreatment blood. As to treatment: 15 Gy SBRT to primary tumor, nephrectomy 4 weeks later. Radiation-treated patients gave blood at baseline, week 2 and week 4. This renal cell carcinoma was of the clear cell type. Trimming shortened V by 4 bases and J by 4 bases, and 14 bases separated the two germline ends. Germline CDR1 and CDR2: SGHDT and YYEEEE. This CDR3 is built from 14 residues. This clonotype was obtained from a woman aged 45-65 years with renal cell carcinoma. The chain recombines TRBV5-6 with TRBJ2-5, with D possibly matching TRBD1 (6 bases). Sequencing used blood, obtained from a patient whose treatment included radiotherapy and nephrectomy. CDR3 sequence (DNA): TGTGCCAGCAGCCCGAAGCGAGGGGGAGAGACCCAGTACTTC. Protein product: CASSPKRGGETQYF.